These 20 T cell receptor beta chains were sequenced from one sample in a study of blood T cell repertoires in COVID-19. Data came from immunoSEQ multiplex PCR; TCRdb stores just in-frame clones and leaves some out. The sample holds more than 300,000 clones, approximately 91% seen once. The sample was PBMCs or T cells enriched from blood (not recorded which). These receptors came from a woman aged 40-49 years who had been exposed to COVID-19.

The CDR3 DNA follows: TGTGCCAGCAGTCCCGGACAGACCTATGGCTACACCTTC. It translates to CASSPGQTYGYTF. The chain couples TRBV6-5 to TRBJ1-2; perhaps TRBD1 as D (6 bases). CDR3 length equals 13 residues. Germline CDR1 is MNHEY and CDR2 is SVGAGI. Between the trimmed V and J ends, which lost 5 bases and 4 bases, there was a span of 11 bases.

The rearrangement joins TRBV3-1 (or the pseudogene TRBV3-2) to TRBJ2-3; weak D call: TRBD2 (6 bases). The CDR3 contains 16 residues. Germline lookup yields CDR1 LGHDT and CDR2 YNNKEL (reference sequence). Trimming cost V 9 bases and J 2 bases, with 21 bases left between them. The CDR3 DNA follows: TGTGCCAGTACGGGGCGTGGGCGGGGATACACAGATACGCAGTATTTT. Translating gives CASTGRGRGYTDTQYF.

J is TRBJ2-1 and V is TRBV19; 12 positions agree with TRBD2. The V and J ends lost 3 bases and 8 bases, in that order; junction bases with no gene match: 5. This CDR3 contains 15 residues. CDR1 LNHDA and CDR2 SQIVND come from the germline V gene (reference sequence). CDR3 amino acids: CASSIPSGRADEQFF. The CDR3, as DNA: TGTGCCAGTAGTATCCCTAGCGGGAGGGCCGATGAGCAGTTCTTC.

The chain has TRBV24-1 and TRBJ2-1, with TRBD1 matching 7 bases. The CDR3 length is 17 residues. V was clipped by 2 bases and J by 4 bases; unmatched bases: 10. CDR1 KGHDR and CDR2 SFDVKD come from the germline V gene. The CDR3 protein is CATSDSKRTGSYNEQFF. CDR3 nucleotide sequence: TGTGCCACCAGTGATTCCAAACGGACAGGATCTTACAATGAGCAGTTCTTC.

The chain employs TRBV18 and TRBJ2-2; a weak D match, TRBD1 (6 bases). Trimming pared 5 bases from V and 4 bases from J, leaving 14 bases between. The CDR3 is 15 amino acids. CDR1 and CDR2 from the germline V gene are KGHSH and LQKENI. CDR3 residues: CASSSFSGVTGELFF. The DNA for the CDR3 is TGTGCCAGCTCATCTTTCTCAGGGGTCACCGGGGAGCTGTTTTTT.

This chain uses TRBV3-1 (or the pseudogene TRBV3-2) with TRBJ2-1; TRBD2 aligns across 7 bases. V was pared by 0 bases and J by 8 bases, with 10 bases of the junction left unmatched. CDR1 and CDR2 from the germline V gene are LGHDT and YNNKEL (reference sequence). The CDR3 sequence is 16 residues long. The CDR3 nucleotides are TGTGCCAGCAGCCAAGAGGGGAGGGGTGCGTTCGATGAGCAGTTCTTC. Encoded protein: CASSQEGRGAFDEQFF.

This clone was detected once. This CDR3 is also generated by other DNA sequences in the sample. This chain joins TRBV5-1 and TRBJ2-3; D is uncertain. In germline, CDR1 is SGHRS, CDR2 YFSETQ. The CDR3 runs to 13 residues. Between the trimmed V and J ends, which lost 2 bases and 1 base, there was a span of 5 bases. CDR3 protein: CASSFQGTDTQYF. The CDR3 bases are TGCGCCAGCAGCTTTCAGGGCACAGATACGCAGTATTTT. The whole variable domain, filled in from reference TRBV5-1 and TRBJ2-3, reads KAGVTQTPRYLIKTRGQQVTLSCSPISGHRSVSWYQQTPGQGLQFLFEYFSETQRNKGNFPGRFSGRQFSNSRSEMNVSTLELGDSALYLCASSFQGTDTQYFGPGTRLTVL.

The chain joins TRBV7-2 to TRBJ1-1, with D possibly TRBD1 on 5 matching bases. The CDR3 sequence is 14 residues long. Germline V gene sequence: CDR1 SGHTA, CDR2 FQGNSA. Trimming took off 1 base at V and 4 bases at J, with 10 bases between the two ends. The CDR3 bases are TGTGCCAGCAGCTTAGTCAGGGTTCGCACTGAAGCTTTCTTT. Its protein is CASSLVRVRTEAFF. Full variable domain (missing parts from reference TRBV7-2 and TRBJ1-1): GAGVSQSPSNKVTEKGKDVELRCDPISGHTALYWYRQSLGQGLEFLIYFQGNSAPDKSGLPSDRFSAERTGGSVSTLTIQRTQQEDSAVYLCASSLVRVRTEAFFGQGTRLTVV.

The genes are TRBV11-2 and TRBJ2-7; TRBD1 is a possible D gene (6 bases). The CDR3 sequence is 13 residues long. Trimming shortened V by 4 bases and J by 3 bases, and 10 bases separated the two germline ends. Germline V lookup: CDR1 SGHAT, CDR2 FQNNGV. The CDR3 loop is CASSSRDIYEQYF. CDR3 DNA: TGTGCCAGCAGCTCCCGGGACATCTACGAGCAGTACTTC.

The table lists this clone with a few counts. The chain recombines TRBV9 with TRBJ2-5, with 12 bases that match TRBD2. CDR3 length equals 15 residues. Germline V gene data show CDR1 as SGDLS and CDR2 as YYNGEE. V shed 3 bases, J shed 5 bases, and the junction held 5 bases outside the gene matches. DNA for the CDR3: TGTGCCAGCAGCGAAGCCGGGACTAGCGGGGAGACCCAGTACTTC. Its protein product is CASSEAGTSGETQYF. The full variable domain, completed using reference TRBV9 and TRBJ2-5, is DSGVTQTPKHLITATGQRVTLRCSPRSGDLSVYWYQQSLDQGLQFLIQYYNGEERAKGNILERFSAQQFPDLHSELNLSSLELGDSALYFCASSEAGTSGETQYFGPGTRLLVL.

This chain connects TRBV20-1 to TRBJ1-5; D is perhaps TRBD1 (5 bases). The V end was cut by 4 bases, the J end by 12 bases, with 13 bases between. The CDR3 is 11 amino acids. Germline loops: CDR1 DFQATT, CDR2 SNEGSKA (reference sequence). The CDR3 region is CSAMTKGLQHF. The CDR3 bases are TGCAGTGCTATGACGAAGGGACTCCAGCATTTT.

This clone was seen once. The J gene is TRBJ2-1, the V gene TRBV3-1 (or the pseudogene TRBV3-2); 7 nucleotides match TRBD2. CDR1 is LGHDT, CDR2 YNNKEL, per germline (reference sequence). Trimming took 8 bases from V and 11 from J; bases not matched to a gene: 6. The CDR3 extends over 11 amino acids. The CDR3: CASSGLGQQFF. Here the CDR3 DNA reads TGTGCCAGCTCCGGACTAGGACAGCAGTTCTTC.

This chain connects TRBV7-9 to TRBJ2-1, with TRBD2 identical over 8 bases. The CDR3 has 14 residues. Germline CDR1 is SEHNR and CDR2 is FQNEAQ (reference sequence). With V trimmed by 6 bases and J by 6 bases, 7 bases remained unmatched. DNA for the CDR3: TGTGCCAGCAGTCTCCGGGAGGGCCTCAATGAGCAGTTCTTC. Translation gives CASSLREGLNEQFF. Full variable domain (missing parts from reference TRBV7-9 and TRBJ2-1): DTGVSQNPRHKITKRGQNVTFRCDPISEHNRLYWYRQTLGQGPEFLTYFQNEAQLEKSRLLSDRFSAERPKGSFSTLEIQRTEQGDSAMYLCASSLREGLNEQFFGPGTRLTVL.

This chain joins TRBV5-6 and TRBJ1-1, with D perhaps matching TRBD1 (5 bases). CDR1 and CDR2 (germline): SGHDT, YYEEEE. This CDR3 contains 13 residues. With 1 base removed from V and 4 bases from J, the gap between germline ends came to 8 bases. The CDR3 DNA follows: TGTGCCAGCAGCTTGAGGGGTAGCACTGAAGCTTTCTTT. The encoded protein is CASSLRGSTEAFF.

V is TRBV6-4 and J is TRBJ1-1; a weak D match, TRBD1 (6 bases). Germline values: CDR1 MRHNA, CDR2 SNTAGT. This CDR3 is built from 16 residues. Deletions cut 5 bases from V and 2 bases from J, with 18 bases between. The chain's CDR3 is CASSPGGARVNTEAFF. For the CDR3, the DNA is TGTGCCAGCAGTCCTGGGGGGGCGCGTGTCAACACTGAAGCTTTCTTT.

The chain has TRBV19 and TRBJ2-2; 8 bases fit TRBD2. The CDR3 has 18 amino acids. Unmatched junction bases numbered 13, after V lost 3 bases and J lost 4 bases. CDR1 and CDR2 (germline): LNHDA, SQIVND (reference sequence). This CDR3 is CASSIGAGGAKSTGELFF. CDR3 DNA: TGTGCCAGTAGTATTGGGGCCGGGGGGGCGAAGAGCACCGGGGAGCTGTTTTTT.

This chain uses TRBV10-3 with TRBJ2-1; 9 bases are shared with TRBD2. Germline V gene lookup returns CDR1 ENHRY and CDR2 SYGVKD. The junction had 12 bases not matched to a gene; V was cut back by 11 bases and J by 7 bases. The CDR3 length is 14 residues. In DNA, the CDR3 is TGTGCCGTGTCTATTAGCGGGGGTCTAAATGAGCAGTTCTTC. This translates into CAVSISGGLNEQFF.

J is TRBJ2-5 and V is TRBV5-4, with D perhaps TRBD1 (6 bases). Looked up from germline, CDR1 is SGHNT and CDR2 is YYREEE (reference sequence). This CDR3 region has 14 residues. Trimming cost V 4 bases and J 5 bases, with 15 bases left between them. Here the CDR3 DNA reads TGTGCCAGCAGCGGGGGCGCAGGGTGGGAGACCCAGTACTTC. This encodes CASSGGAGWETQYF.

This chain links TRBV29-1 with TRBJ1-2; TRBD1 might be the D (6 bases). Germline V CDR1 and CDR2: SQVTM, ANQGSEA. Between the trimmed V and J ends, which lost 6 bases and 4 bases, there was a span of 9 bases. The CDR3 has 11 residues. The CDR3 coding sequence is TGCAGCGTCCCAGGGGTCTATGGCTACACCTTC. Protein sequence: CSVPGVYGYTF.

The V call is TRBV14, the J call TRBJ2-6; D possibly corresponds to TRBD1 (5 bases). V lost 0 bases to trimming and J lost 1 base, with 10 bases between them. CDR1 and CDR2 (germline): SGHDN, FVKESK. The CDR3 covers 17 residues. The CDR3 spells CASSQDSGASGANVLTF. CDR3 coding DNA: TGTGCCAGCAGCCAAGATTCTGGGGCATCTGGGGCCAACGTCCTGACTTTC. The variable domain in full, with the rest retrieved from reference TRBV14 and TRBJ2-6, is EAGVTQFPSHSVIEKGQTVTLRCDPISGHDNLYWYRRVMGKEIKFLLHFVKESKQDESGMPNNRFLAERTGGTYSTLKVQPAELEDSGVYFCASSQDSGASGANVLTFGAGSRLTVL.